This T cell receptor beta chain was recorded in a study of vaccination and CD4 T cells after COVID-19. The wider study: Diagnosis preceded the drawing of post-COVID samples by a median approximately 100 days (range 35 to 161).

The Oncomine TCR Beta short-read assay sequenced DNA from cultured CD4+ T cells. It was cultured CD4+ T cells from which genomic DNA was extracted. TCRdb reprocessed the PCR reads via MiXCR and lists one record per CDR3 protein. This sample has around 13,000 distinct CDR3 sequences, with approximately 58% found just once. About this clonotype: Its antigen is not identified.

The length of the CDR3 is 11 residues. Germline lookup yields CDR1 LNHDA and CDR2 SQIVND (reference sequence). Deletions cut 5 bases from V and 5 bases from J, with 6 bases between. As to treatment: 10-day PBMC culture with coronavirus spike peptide pools or control peptides (ViraFEST assay). The chain uses TRBV19 and TRBJ1-2; the D is unclear. The clonotype was recovered from a human donor who had recovered from COVID-19. The sequenced sample was CD4+ T cells from blood, cultured in vitro, obtained before SARS-CoV-2 vaccination. The CDR3 loop reads CASSVYYGYTF. The CDR3 bases are TGTGCCAGTAGTGTATATTATGGCTACACCTTC.